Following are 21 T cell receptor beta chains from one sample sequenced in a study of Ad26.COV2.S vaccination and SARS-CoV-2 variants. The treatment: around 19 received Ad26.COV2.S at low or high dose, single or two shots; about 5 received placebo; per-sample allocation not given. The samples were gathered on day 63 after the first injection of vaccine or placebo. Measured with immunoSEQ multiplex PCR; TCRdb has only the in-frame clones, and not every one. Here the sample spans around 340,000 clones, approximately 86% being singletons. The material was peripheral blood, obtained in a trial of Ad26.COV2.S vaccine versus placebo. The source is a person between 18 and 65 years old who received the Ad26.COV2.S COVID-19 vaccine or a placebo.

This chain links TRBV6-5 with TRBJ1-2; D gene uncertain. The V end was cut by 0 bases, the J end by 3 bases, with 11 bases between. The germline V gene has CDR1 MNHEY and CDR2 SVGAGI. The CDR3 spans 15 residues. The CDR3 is CASSYSTNIDYGYTF. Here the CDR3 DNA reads TGTGCCAGCAGTTACTCTACGAATATAGACTATGGCTACACCTTC.

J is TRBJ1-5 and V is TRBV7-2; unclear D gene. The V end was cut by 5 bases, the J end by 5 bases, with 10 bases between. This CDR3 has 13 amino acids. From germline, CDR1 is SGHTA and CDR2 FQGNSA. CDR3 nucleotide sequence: TGTGCCAGCAGCACTCAGAGGGATCAGCCCCAGCATTTT. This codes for CASSTQRDQPQHF.

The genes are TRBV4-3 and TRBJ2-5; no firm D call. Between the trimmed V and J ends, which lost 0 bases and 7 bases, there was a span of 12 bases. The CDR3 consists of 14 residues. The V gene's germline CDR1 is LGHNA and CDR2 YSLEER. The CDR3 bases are TGCGCCAGCAGCCAAGATGTGCAGCTTGGGACCCAGTACTTC. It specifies CASSQDVQLGTQYF.

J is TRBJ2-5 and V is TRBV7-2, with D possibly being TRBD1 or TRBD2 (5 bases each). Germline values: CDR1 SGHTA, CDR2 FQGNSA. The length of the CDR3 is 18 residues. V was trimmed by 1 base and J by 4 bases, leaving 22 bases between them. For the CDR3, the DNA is TGTGCCAGCAGCTTAGGTTGGGGGTTGGGGGTTTCTGCAGAGACCCAGTACTTC. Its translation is CASSLGWGLGVSAETQYF.

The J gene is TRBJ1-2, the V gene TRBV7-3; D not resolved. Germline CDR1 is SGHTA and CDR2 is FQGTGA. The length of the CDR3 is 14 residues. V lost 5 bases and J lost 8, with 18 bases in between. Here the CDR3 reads CASSPGVLVEGYTF. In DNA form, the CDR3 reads TGTGCCAGCAGCCCGGGAGTCCTAGTGGAAGGCTACACCTTC.

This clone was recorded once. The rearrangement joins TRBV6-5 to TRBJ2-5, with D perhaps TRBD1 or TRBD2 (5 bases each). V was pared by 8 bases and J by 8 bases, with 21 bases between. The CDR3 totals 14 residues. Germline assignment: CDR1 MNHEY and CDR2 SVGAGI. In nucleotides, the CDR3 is TGTGCCAGCTTTGAGAGGGGCCTGGCCTTAACCCAGTACTTC. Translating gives CASFERGLALTQYF.

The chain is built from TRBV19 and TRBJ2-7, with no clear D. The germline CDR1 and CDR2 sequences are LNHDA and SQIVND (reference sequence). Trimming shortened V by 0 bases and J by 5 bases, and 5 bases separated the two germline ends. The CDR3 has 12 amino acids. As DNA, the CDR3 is TGTGCCAGTAGTATAGATCGGGACGAGCAGTACTTC. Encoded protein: CASSIDRDEQYF.

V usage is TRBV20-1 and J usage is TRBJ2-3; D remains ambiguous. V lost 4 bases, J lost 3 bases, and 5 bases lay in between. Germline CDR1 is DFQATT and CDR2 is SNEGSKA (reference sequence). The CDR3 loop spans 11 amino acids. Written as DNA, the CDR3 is TGCAGTGCTACTCAAACAGATACGCAGTATTTT. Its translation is CSATQTDTQYF.

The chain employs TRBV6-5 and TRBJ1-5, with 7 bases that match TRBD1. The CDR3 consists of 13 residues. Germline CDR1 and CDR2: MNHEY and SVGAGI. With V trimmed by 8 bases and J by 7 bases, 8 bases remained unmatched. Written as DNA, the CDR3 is TGTGCCAGCCAAGGAGGGGGCATGCAGCCCCAGCATTTT. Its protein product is CASQGGGMQPQHF.

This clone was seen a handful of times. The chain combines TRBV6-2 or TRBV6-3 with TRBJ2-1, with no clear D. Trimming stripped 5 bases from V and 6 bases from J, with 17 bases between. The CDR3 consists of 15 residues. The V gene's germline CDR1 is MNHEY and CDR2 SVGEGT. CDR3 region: CASSQHTPYGNEQFF. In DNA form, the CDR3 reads TGTGCCAGCAGTCAACACACTCCTTACGGCAATGAGCAGTTCTTC.

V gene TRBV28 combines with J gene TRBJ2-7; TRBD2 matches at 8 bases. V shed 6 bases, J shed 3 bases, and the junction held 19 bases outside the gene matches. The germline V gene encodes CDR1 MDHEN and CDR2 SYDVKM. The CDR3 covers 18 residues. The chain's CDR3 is CASSRLSPFRSGDYEQYF. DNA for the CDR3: TGTGCCAGCAGCCGTCTCTCCCCTTTTCGTAGCGGGGACTACGAGCAGTACTTC.

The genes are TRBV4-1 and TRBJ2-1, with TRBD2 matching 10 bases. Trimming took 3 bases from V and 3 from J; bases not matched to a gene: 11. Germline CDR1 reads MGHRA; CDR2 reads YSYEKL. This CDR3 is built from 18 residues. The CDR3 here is CASSQGPGVAGGYNEQFF. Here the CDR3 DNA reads TGCGCCAGCAGCCAGGGTCCGGGGGTAGCGGGGGGCTACAATGAGCAGTTCTTC.

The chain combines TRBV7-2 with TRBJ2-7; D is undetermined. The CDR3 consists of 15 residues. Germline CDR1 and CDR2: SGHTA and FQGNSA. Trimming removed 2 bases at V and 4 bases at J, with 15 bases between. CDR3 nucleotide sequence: TGTGCCAGCAGCTTAACTTTTGGGGATAATTACGAGCAGTACTTC. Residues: CASSLTFGDNYEQYF. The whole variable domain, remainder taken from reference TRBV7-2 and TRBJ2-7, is GAGVSQSPSNKVTEKGKDVELRCDPISGHTALYWYRQSLGQGLEFLIYFQGNSAPDKSGLPSDRFSAERTGGSVSTLTIQRTQQEDSAVYLCASSLTFGDNYEQYFGPGTRLTVT.

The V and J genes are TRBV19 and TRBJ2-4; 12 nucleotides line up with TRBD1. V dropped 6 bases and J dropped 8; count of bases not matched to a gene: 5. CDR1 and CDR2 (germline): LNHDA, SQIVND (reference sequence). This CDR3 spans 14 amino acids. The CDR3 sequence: CASRPGQGADIQYF. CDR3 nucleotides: TGTGCCAGTAGGCCGGGACAGGGGGCTGACATTCAGTACTTC.

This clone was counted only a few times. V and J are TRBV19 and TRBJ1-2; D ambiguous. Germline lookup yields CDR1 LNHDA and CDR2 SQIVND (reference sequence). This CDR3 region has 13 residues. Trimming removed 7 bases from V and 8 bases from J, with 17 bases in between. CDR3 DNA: TGTGCCAGTACCAAATCCTCAGAGAGCGGCTACACCTTC. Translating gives CASTKSSESGYTF. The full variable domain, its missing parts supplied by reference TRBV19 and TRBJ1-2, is DGGITQSPKYLFRKEGQNVTLSCEQNLNHDAMYWYRQDPGQGLRLIYYSQIVNDFQKGDIAEGYSVSREKKESFPLTVTSAQKNPTAFYLCASTKSSESGYTFGSGTRLTVV.

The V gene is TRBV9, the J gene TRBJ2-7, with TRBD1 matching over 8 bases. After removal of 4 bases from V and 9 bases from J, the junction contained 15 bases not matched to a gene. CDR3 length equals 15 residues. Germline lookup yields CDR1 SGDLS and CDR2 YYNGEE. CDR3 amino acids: CASSPGQVRINGQYF. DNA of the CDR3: TGTGCCAGCAGCCCGGGACAGGTTCGGATAAACGGGCAGTACTTC.

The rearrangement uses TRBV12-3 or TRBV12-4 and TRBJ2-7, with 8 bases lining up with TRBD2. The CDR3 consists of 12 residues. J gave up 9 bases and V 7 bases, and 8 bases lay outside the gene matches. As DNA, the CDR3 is TGTGCCAGCACTACAGGACTAGCTGGGCAGTACTTC. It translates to CASTTGLAGQYF.

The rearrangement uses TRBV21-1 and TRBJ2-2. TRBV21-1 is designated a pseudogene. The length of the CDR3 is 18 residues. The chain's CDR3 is CASSNSVPGRRGTGELFF. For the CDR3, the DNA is TGTGCCAGCAGCAATAGTGTGCCAGGCAGGCGCGGCACCGGGGAGCTGTTTTTT.

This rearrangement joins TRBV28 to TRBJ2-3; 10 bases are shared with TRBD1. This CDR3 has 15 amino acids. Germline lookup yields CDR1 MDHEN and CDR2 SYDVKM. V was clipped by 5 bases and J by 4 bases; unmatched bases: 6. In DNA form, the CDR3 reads TGTGCCAGCAGTCTGTTAGGACAGGGGGCAGATACGCAGTATTTT. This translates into CASSLLGQGADTQYF.

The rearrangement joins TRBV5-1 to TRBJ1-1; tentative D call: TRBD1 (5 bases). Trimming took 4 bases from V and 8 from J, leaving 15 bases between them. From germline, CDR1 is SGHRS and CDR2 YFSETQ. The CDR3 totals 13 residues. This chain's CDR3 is CASSQGLQTEAFF. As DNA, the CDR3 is TGCGCCAGCAGCCAGGGACTGCAGACGGAAGCTTTCTTT.

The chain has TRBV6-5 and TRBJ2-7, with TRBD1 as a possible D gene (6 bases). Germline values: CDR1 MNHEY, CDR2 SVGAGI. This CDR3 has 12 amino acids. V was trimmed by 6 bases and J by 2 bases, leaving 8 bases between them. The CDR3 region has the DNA TGTGCCAGCAGACAGGGTCCCTACGAGCAGTACTTC. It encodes CASRQGPYEQYF.